The next 21 T cell receptor beta chains were all read from a single sample in a study of blood T cells in healthy people across ages (dated by TCRdb to between 2014 and 2017). Libraries came from 5' RACE. These reads were obtained on an Illumina HiSeq 2500. A second PCR of about 7 to 12 cycles was run with a J-beta primer mix and a sample-barcoded 5' primer. Clones were called with MiXCR by TCRdb after fastp trimmed the public reads at Q25, and only in-frame beta chains were retained. Every distinct CDR3 protein forms one entry, paired with its most common genes and DNA. The sample has roughly 550,000 distinct CDR3 sequences on record, more than 20% of them singletons. The ten most abundant clones make up less than 9% of the sample. The same data also went into a second study, on T cells of mothers and their children.

The material sequenced was blood. These receptors were taken from a boy aged 5 to 17 in good health.

V gene TRBV6-2 or TRBV6-3 combines with J gene TRBJ1-1; tentatively, D is TRBD1 (5 bases). This CDR3 region has 18 residues. Between the trimmed V and J ends, which lost 0 bases and 4 bases, there was a span of 21 bases. Germline CDR1 is MNHEY and CDR2 is SVGEGT. This CDR3 reads CASSYSVQGGLETTEAFF. The CDR3, as DNA: TGTGCCAGCAGTTACTCGGTCCAGGGTGGCTTGGAAACCACTGAAGCTTTCTTT.

This clonotype was seen a handful of times. The V and J genes are TRBV28 and TRBJ2-4; 8 bases map to TRBD2. The CDR3 spans 15 residues. The V segment lost 4 bases and the J segment 7 bases; nucleotides outside the gene matches: 9. CDR1 is MDHEN and CDR2 is SYDVKM in the germline V gene. CDR3 nucleotides: TGTGCCAGCAGTTCCGGGACGGGGGGGATCAACATTCAGTACTTC. Translated, it gives CASSSGTGGINIQYF.

This clonotype was picked up a small number of times. The chain carries TRBV12-3 or TRBV12-4 and TRBJ2-4; D perhaps matches TRBD1 (6 bases). The V end lost 6 bases, the J end lost 0 bases, and 18 bases lay between the germline ends. CDR3 length equals 17 residues. The CDR3 DNA sequence: TGTGCCAGCAGCCCAGCGGCCCAGGGGTTAGCCAAAAACATTCAGTACTTC. Protein product: CASSPAAQGLAKNIQYF.

This chain connects TRBV5-6 to TRBJ2-1, with a weak D call TRBD2 (5 bases). The CDR3 covers 14 residues. Deletions cut 3 bases from V and 2 bases from J, with 9 bases between. The germline gives CDR1 SGHDT, CDR2 YYEEEE. The CDR3 nucleotides are TGTGCCAGCAGCTCGACCGGGGCCTACAATGAGCAGTTCTTC. It specifies CASSSTGAYNEQFF.

There are a few counts of this clonotype. The CDR3 sequence: CASSFLTEGGDYEQYF. The DNA of the CDR3 is TGTGCCAGCAGTTTCCTAACTGAGGGCGGAGACTACGAGCAGTACTTC. The chain uses TRBV28 and TRBJ2-7, with D perhaps TRBD2 (5 bases). Germline V gene lookup returns CDR1 MDHEN and CDR2 SYDVKM. The CDR3 runs 16 residues. The V and J ends lost 3 bases and 3 bases respectively, with 18 bases between them.

This clonotype turned up a few times. This chain joins TRBV7-3 and TRBJ2-6; D perhaps matches TRBD1 (5 bases). This CDR3 has 17 amino acids. V lost 0 bases and J lost 2, with 11 bases in between. Germline CDR1 is SGHTA and CDR2 is FQGTGA. This CDR3 reads CASSLTAGSTGANVLTF. The CDR3 nucleotides are TGTGCCAGCAGCTTAACGGCAGGGTCAACTGGGGCCAACGTCCTGACTTTC.

The chain is built from TRBV15 and TRBJ2-7, with 8 bases aligning to TRBD1. This CDR3 has 14 residues. After removal of 0 bases from V and 6 bases from J, the junction contained 4 bases not matched to a gene. CDR1 is LNHNV, CDR2 YYDKDF, per germline (reference sequence). The CDR3 sequence: CATSRDRGLAEQYF. CDR3 coding DNA: TGTGCCACCAGCAGAGACAGGGGGCTGGCCGAGCAGTACTTC. Combining the CDR3 with reference TRBV15 and TRBJ2-7 gives the whole variable domain DAMVIQNPRYQVTQFGKPVTLSCSQTLNHNVMYWYQQKSSQAPKLLFHYYDKDFNNEADTPDNFQSRRPNTSFCFLDIRSPGLGDTAMYLCATSRDRGLAEQYFGPGTRLTVT.

This clonotype was seen once. This rearrangement joins TRBV5-1 to TRBJ2-2; 9 bases are shared with TRBD2. The germline V gene encodes CDR1 SGHRS and CDR2 YFSETQ. The CDR3 has 15 amino acids. Trimming removed 4 bases from V and 7 bases from J; junction bases left unmatched: 8. The DNA of the CDR3 is TGCGCCAGCAGCCTTGCGGGGGGGCCGAACGGGGAGCTGTTTTTT. It encodes CASSLAGGPNGELFF.

V is TRBV6-5 and J is TRBJ1-4; TRBD1 matches 9 bases. Trimming removed 0 bases from V and 8 bases from J; junction bases left unmatched: 4. Germline CDR1 MNHEY, CDR2 SVGAGI. The CDR3 runs to 15 residues. This CDR3 reads CASSYSETGGEKLFF. Written as DNA, the CDR3 is TGTGCCAGCAGTTACTCCGAGACAGGGGGAGAAAAACTGTTTTTT.

This clonotype was seen only a few times. V usage is TRBV3-1 and J usage is TRBJ2-5; D unclear. Germline V lookup: CDR1 LGHDT, CDR2 YNNKEL (reference sequence). Trimming cost V 0 bases and J 5 bases, with 16 bases left between them. This CDR3 region has 16 residues. The CDR3 loop is CASSQEWTVKWETQYF. CDR3 DNA sequence: TGTGCCAGCAGCCAAGAGTGGACCGTGAAATGGGAGACCCAGTACTTC.

This clonotype came up many times. The chain recombines TRBV28 with TRBJ2-2, with 7 bases fitting TRBD2. This CDR3 is built from 14 residues. After removal of 4 bases from V and 6 bases from J, the junction contained 5 bases not matched to a gene. Germline loops: CDR1 MDHEN, CDR2 SYDVKM. The CDR3: CASSWTSTAGELFF. CDR3 DNA sequence: TGTGCCAGCAGTTGGACTAGTACGGCCGGGGAGCTGTTTTTT.

The chain joins TRBV28 to TRBJ2-5; 14 bases map to TRBD2. Germline lookup yields CDR1 MDHEN and CDR2 SYDVKM. Trimming removed 8 bases from V and 4 bases from J; junction bases left unmatched: 9. The CDR3 runs to 16 residues. CDR3 nucleotide sequence: TGTGCCAGCTGTGAGGGACTAGCGGGAGTAGGAGAGACCCAGTACTTC. It encodes CASCEGLAGVGETQYF. The variable domain in full, with the rest retrieved from reference TRBV28 and TRBJ2-5, is DVKVTQSSRYLVKRTGEKVFLECVQDMDHENMFWYRQDPGLGLRLIYFSYDVKMKEKGDIPEGYSVSREKKERFSLILESASTNQTSMYLCASCEGLAGVGETQYFGPGTRLLVL.

The chain combines TRBV28 with TRBJ1-4; no firm D call. Trimming stripped 6 bases from V and 8 bases from J, with 10 bases between. Germline-derived CDR1 and CDR2 are MDHEN and SYDVKM. The CDR3 has 12 residues. The DNA of the CDR3 is TGTGCCAGCAGCCTGGGCATCGAAAAACTGTTTTTT. It yields the protein CASSLGIEKLFF.

Points on this clonotype: This likely comes from a read error, as the CDR3 has no conserved phenylalanine or tryptophan at its end. CDR3 residues: CASRRDRGRGDYGYTL. The CDR3 region has the DNA TGTGCCAGCAGAAGGGACAGGGGTAGAGGGGACTATGGCTACACCCTC. The chain is built from TRBV25-1 and TRBJ1-2; 10 bases align to TRBD1. Germline V gene lookup returns CDR1 MGHDK and CDR2 SYGVNS. The V gene end was trimmed by 6 bases and the J gene end by 3 bases; junction bases not matched to a gene: 10. The CDR3 spans 16 residues.

The genes are TRBV24-1 and TRBJ2-1; 8 bases are shared with TRBD2. Germline CDR1 is KGHDR and CDR2 is SFDVKD. The CDR3 consists of 14 residues. Losses at the gene ends were 6 bases for V and 7 bases for J; bases not matched to a gene: 7. For the CDR3, the DNA is TGTGCCACCAGTTCGGGGGGGGCGAAGAATGAGCAGTTCTTC. Protein sequence: CATSSGGAKNEQFF.

This chain connects TRBV14 to TRBJ2-1; 11 nucleotides line up with TRBD2. In germline, CDR1 is SGHDN, CDR2 FVKESK. The CDR3 is made up of 15 amino acids. With V trimmed by 6 bases and J by 6 bases, 7 bases remained unmatched. CDR3 in amino acids: CASRPLAGVLNEQFF. CDR3 DNA: TGTGCCAGCAGACCACTAGCGGGAGTCCTCAATGAGCAGTTCTTC.

This clonotype was recorded at least ten times. The J gene is TRBJ1-4, the V gene TRBV6-6, with 9 nucleotides matching TRBD1. V trimming: 4 bases; J trimming: 11 bases; junction bases outside the gene matches: 8. Looked up from germline, CDR1 is MNHNY and CDR2 is SVGAGI (reference sequence). This CDR3 comprises 14 residues. Here the CDR3 reads CASSSLQGAGKLFF. For the CDR3, the DNA is TGTGCCAGCAGTTCCCTACAGGGGGCAGGGAAACTGTTTTTT.

The V call is TRBV20-1, the J call TRBJ1-4; the D is unclear. CDR3 length: 14 residues. V was pared by 0 bases and J by 2 bases, with 7 bases between. Germline V CDR1 and CDR2: DFQATT, SNEGSKA (reference sequence). DNA for the CDR3: TGCAGTGCTAGAGATTATCGTACTAATGAAAAACTGTTTTTT. Translating it yields CSARDYRTNEKLFF.

The J gene is TRBJ1-3, the V gene TRBV29-1, with 8 positions matching TRBD1. This CDR3 spans 12 amino acids. J lost 4 bases, V lost 7 bases, and 3 bases had no gene match. The V gene's germline CDR1 is SQVTM and CDR2 ANQGSEA. CDR3 amino acids: CSGRTGGNTIYF. The CDR3 DNA is TGCAGCGGAAGGACAGGGGGAAACACCATATATTTT.

This rearrangement joins TRBV7-2 to TRBJ2-3, with 9 positions matching TRBD2. Unmatched junction bases numbered 14, after V lost 3 bases and J lost 7 bases. In germline, CDR1 is SGHTA, CDR2 FQGNSA. The CDR3 contains 17 residues. CDR3 coding DNA: TGTGCCAGCAGCTTGAATCCCCGTAGCGGGAGCAGAAATACGCAGTATTTT. Amino acids: CASSLNPRSGSRNTQYF.

This clonotype turned up a few times. The chain is built from TRBV4-1 and TRBJ1-2; TRBD1 matches 7 bases. The V and J ends lost 0 bases and 5 bases, in that order; junction bases with no gene match: 12. CDR3 length: 17 amino acids. Looked up from germline, CDR1 is MGHRA and CDR2 is YSYEKL. The DNA for the CDR3 is TGCGCCAGCAGCCAAGATGCCACGGAGACAGGGTATTATGGCTACACCTTC. Translated: CASSQDATETGYYGYTF.